The 24 T cell receptor beta chains below come from one sample, sequenced in a study of post-analysis software for immune sequencing data. No antigens are known for them. Unique molecular identifiers featured in each of the TCR beta cDNA libraries. TCRdb itself ran the PCR reads through MiXCR, one entry per CDR3 protein. The data contain about 770,000 distinct CDR3 sequences, about 43% of them singletons. Study-level points and caveats: Patients had higher frequencies than controls of roughly five TRBV segments, including TRBV5-6, TRBV5-1 and TRBV20-1.

The sample taken for sequencing was blood. These receptors originate from a girl aged 5-17 years with multiple sclerosis.

This chain connects TRBV27 to TRBJ2-3; D is uncertain. The CDR3 runs 14 residues. The germline V and J ends were trimmed by 6 bases and 1 base, with 11 bases remaining between them. Germline V gene lookup returns CDR1 MNHEY and CDR2 SMNVEV (reference sequence). CDR3 amino acids: CASSPVSGTDTQYF. CDR3 DNA sequence: TGTGCCAGCAGCCCCGTATCGGGCACAGATACGCAGTATTTT.

This chain uses TRBV3-1 with TRBJ2-1; no reliable D call. Germline values: CDR1 LGHDT, CDR2 YNNKEL (reference sequence). CDR3 size: 16 residues. The ends were cut back, 4 bases at V and 6 bases at J, with 19 bases in the middle. CDR3 sequence (DNA): TGTGCCAGCAGCCGTGGGCTTAGGGAATGGGTCAATGAGCAGTTCTTC. It yields the protein CASSRGLREWVNEQFF.

The chain couples TRBV5-4 to TRBJ2-1; 11 bases line up with TRBD2. V shed 2 bases and J 10 bases; nucleotides not matched to a gene: 11. The CDR3 covers 16 residues. Germline V gene sequence: CDR1 SGHNT, CDR2 YYREEE (reference sequence). The CDR3 sequence is CASSLMGLAAQGEQFF. CDR3 in DNA: TGTGCCAGCAGCTTAATGGGACTAGCGGCCCAGGGAGAGCAGTTCTTC.

The chain recombines TRBV7-9 with TRBJ2-5; 11 bases agree with TRBD1. J gave up 6 bases and V 5 bases, and 8 bases lay outside the gene matches. The CDR3 runs to 15 residues. From germline, CDR1 is SEHNR and CDR2 FQNEAQ (reference sequence). This CDR3 is CASSEPGTGGKTQYF. CDR3 sequence (DNA): TGTGCCAGCAGCGAACCCGGGACAGGGGGAAAGACCCAGTACTTC.

This clonotype was seen a handful of times. This sequence joins TRBV20-1 and TRBJ2-7, with TRBD2 as a possible D gene (5 bases). CDR3 length: 14 residues. V lost 7 bases and J lost 6, with 22 bases in between. Germline V CDR1 and CDR2: DFQATT, SNEGSKA (reference sequence). CDR3 region: CSVQSLAGLGEQYF. The CDR3 DNA reads TGCAGTGTACAGAGTTTGGCGGGCCTAGGCGAGCAGTACTTC.

A few counts support this clonotype. The V and J genes are TRBV6-5 and TRBJ2-2, with a weak D call TRBD1 (6 bases). CDR1 is MNHEY and CDR2 is SVGAGI in the germline V gene. The CDR3 has 15 amino acids. Trimming pared 2 bases from V and 6 bases from J, leaving 13 bases between. CDR3 nucleotide sequence: TGTGCCAGCAGTTACGCCCTGGCAGGGGCCGGGGAGCTGTTTTTT. This sequence encodes CASSYALAGAGELFF.

This chain connects TRBV7-9 to TRBJ1-6; possibly TRBD1 for D (5 bases). The ends were cut back, 4 bases at V and 14 bases at J, with 12 bases in the middle. Looked up from germline, CDR1 is SEHNR and CDR2 is FQNEAQ (reference sequence). CDR3 length equals 12 residues. The DNA for the CDR3 is TGTGCCAGCAGCTCCGGACACGTGGCCCTCCACTTT. Amino acids: CASSSGHVALHF.

Only a few counts were recorded for this clonotype. The V gene is TRBV3-1, the J gene TRBJ1-2, with 7 bases fitting TRBD1. The ends lost 4 bases at V and 6 bases at J; junction bases unmatched: 8. The length of the CDR3 is 14 residues. Germline CDR1 reads LGHDT; CDR2 reads YNNKEL (reference sequence). The CDR3 protein is CASSRRQGGDGYTF. The DNA of the CDR3 is TGTGCCAGCAGCCGGCGACAGGGTGGAGATGGCTACACCTTC.

This clonotype appeared a few times. V and J are TRBV6-5 and TRBJ2-3; D remains ambiguous. The V gene's germline CDR1 is MNHEY and CDR2 SVGAGI. The CDR3 loop spans 16 amino acids. The V end lost 6 bases, the J end lost 2 bases, and 18 bases lay between the germline ends. CDR3 in DNA: TGTGCCAGCAGCAACACCCAGGCCCTCTACACAGATACGCAGTATTTT. This codes for CASSNTQALYTDTQYF.

The chain has TRBV7-2 and TRBJ1-5; 8 bases line up with TRBD1. Per germline, CDR1 SGHTA and CDR2 FQGNSA. The CDR3 contains 15 residues. V shed 3 bases and J 2 bases; nucleotides not matched to a gene: 3. The CDR3: CASSFKGQGNQPQHF. CDR3 DNA: TGTGCCAGCAGCTTTAAGGGACAGGGCAATCAGCCCCAGCATTTT.

This chain connects TRBV7-9 to TRBJ2-7; D remains unclear. The CDR3 is 13 amino acids. Germline V lookup: CDR1 SEHNR, CDR2 FQNEAQ (reference sequence). Trimming pared 0 bases from V and 4 bases from J, leaving 7 bases between. The chain's CDR3 is CASSLADEYEQYF. The DNA for the CDR3 is TGTGCCAGCAGCTTAGCCGACGAGTACGAGCAGTACTTC.

This clonotype was found a few times. The chain joins TRBV29-1 to TRBJ2-7; maybe TRBD1 (6 bases). Germline V gene data show CDR1 as SQVTM and CDR2 as ANQGSEA. The CDR3 contains 14 residues. The V gene lost 1 base and the J gene lost 0 bases, with 10 bases spanning the gap. Here the CDR3 reads CSVEGGQSSYEQYF. The CDR3 DNA reads TGCAGCGTTGAAGGGGGGCAGAGCTCCTACGAGCAGTACTTC.

This clonotype was observed a handful of times. The rearrangement uses TRBV12-3 or TRBV12-4 and TRBJ1-2; 8 bases are a match to TRBD1. This CDR3 spans 14 amino acids. The trim removed 6 bases at V and 5 bases at J, leaving 8 bases unmatched. The CDR3 sequence is CASSSPGQAYGYTF. In DNA form, the CDR3 reads TGTGCCAGCAGCTCCCCGGGACAGGCTTATGGCTACACCTTC.

The chain joins TRBV10-3 to TRBJ2-7, with D unresolved. Germline CDR1 is ENHRY and CDR2 is SYGVKD. Trimming shortened V by 6 bases and J by 7 bases, and 16 bases separated the two germline ends. This CDR3 spans 13 amino acids. Written as DNA, the CDR3 is TGTGCCATCAGACCATCCACTTACAATGAGCAGTACTTC. This translates into CAIRPSTYNEQYF.

This chain connects TRBV9 to TRBJ2-1; TRBD2 might be the D (5 bases). The CDR3 consists of 14 residues. CDR1 SGDLS and CDR2 YYNGEE come from the germline V gene. The ends were cut back, 1 base at V and 10 bases at J, with 15 bases in the middle. CDR3 DNA sequence: TGTGCCAGCAGCGTACAGGACTCCCCGGGGGAGCAGTTCTTC. Amino acids: CASSVQDSPGEQFF. Together with reference TRBV9 and TRBJ2-1, the CDR3 gives the full variable domain: DSGVTQTPKHLITATGQRVTLRCSPRSGDLSVYWYQQSLDQGLQFLIQYYNGEERAKGNILERFSAQQFPDLHSELNLSSLELGDSALYFCASSVQDSPGEQFFGPGTRLTVL.

This clonotype appeared a single time. This chain links TRBV6-6 with TRBJ1-5; D remains unclear. There are 13 residues in the CDR3. CDR1 and CDR2 from the germline V gene are MNHNY and SVGAGI (reference sequence). V lost 5 bases and J 3 bases, leaving 8 bases between the germline ends. The DNA for the CDR3 is TGTGCCAGCAGTCTTACAGACAATCAGCCCCAGCATTTT. As protein: CASSLTDNQPQHF.

In its sample, this clonotype was seen a few times. This sequence joins TRBV15 and TRBJ2-7; D tentatively reads TRBD1 or TRBD2 (6 bases each). V shed 0 bases and J shed 3 bases, with 12 bases lying between them. Germline CDR1 reads LNHNV; CDR2 reads YYDKDF (reference sequence). This CDR3 has 15 amino acids. The CDR3, as DNA: TGTGCCACCAGCAGAGATCTAGGGGGGTACTACGAGCAGTACTTC. This sequence encodes CATSRDLGGYYEQYF. Full variable domain (rest looked up from reference TRBV15 and TRBJ2-7): DAMVIQNPRYQVTQFGKPVTLSCSQTLNHNVMYWYQQKSSQAPKLLFHYYDKDFNNEADTPDNFQSRRPNTSFCFLDIRSPGLGDTAMYLCATSRDLGGYYEQYFGPGTRLTVT.

In its sample, this clonotype was seen a few times. The J gene is TRBJ2-1, the V gene TRBV20-1; D not resolved. This CDR3 contains 14 residues. The germline V gene has CDR1 DFQATT and CDR2 SNEGSKA (reference sequence). V was shortened by 2 bases and J by 2 bases, with 10 bases between the two germline ends. In nucleotides, the CDR3 is TGCAGTGCTAGAAATAGAGACACCTACAATGAGCAGTTCTTC. Translated: CSARNRDTYNEQFF.

The chain carries TRBV5-1 and TRBJ2-5, with 8 bases lining up with TRBD1. This CDR3 comprises 15 residues. Trimming at V came to 4 bases and at J to 5 bases, leaving 10 bases not matched to a gene. The V gene's germline CDR1 is SGHRS and CDR2 YFSETQ. CDR3 coding DNA: TGCGCCAGCAGCGAAAACGACAGGGGCCCTGAGACCCAGTACTTC. Translating it yields CASSENDRGPETQYF.

For the CDR3, the DNA is TGCGCCAGCAGTGAGCTGGGGGGCGCGATCCAAGAGACCCAGTACTTC. It specifies CASSELGGAIQETQYF. The chain uses TRBV10-1 and TRBJ2-4; D assignment may be TRBD1 or TRBD2 (6 bases each). The DNA end favors TRBJ2-5, so the J call may be wrong. CDR1 and CDR2 (germline): WNHNN, SYGVQD (reference sequence). The CDR3 is 16 amino acids.

The chain uses TRBV6-5 and TRBJ2-3; no reliable D call. V was trimmed by 2 bases and J by 3 bases, leaving 15 bases between them. The CDR3 has 16 amino acids. Germline CDR1 MNHEY, CDR2 SVGAGI. CDR3 region: CASSYGGGSATDTQYF. Written as DNA, the CDR3 is TGTGCCAGCAGTTACGGTGGCGGTTCCGCTACAGATACGCAGTATTTT.

Notes on this clonotype: This is likely a read error, given that the CDR3 carries no conserved phenylalanine or tryptophan at its end. The V call is TRBV7-2, the J call TRBJ2-7, with D perhaps TRBD2 (5 bases). The germline V and J ends were trimmed by 5 bases and 4 bases, with 18 bases remaining between them. The CDR3 sequence is 15 residues long. In germline, CDR1 is SGHTA, CDR2 FQGNSA. CDR3 coding DNA: TGTGCCAGCAGCCTACTAGGTTCAGTCGGGTACGAGCAGTACCTC. Translated: CASSLLGSVGYEQYL.

This clonotype was counted ten times or more. CDR3 residues: CSVDSSGANVLTF. The CDR3 nucleotides are TGCAGCGTCGACAGCTCTGGGGCCAACGTCCTGACTTTC. The rearrangement uses TRBV29-1 and TRBJ2-6; D is possibly TRBD1 (5 bases). This CDR3 region has 13 residues. Germline V gene sequence: CDR1 SQVTM, CDR2 ANQGSEA. V was pared by 6 bases and J by 0 bases, with 6 bases between.

This clonotype was seen a few times. The rearrangement links TRBV3-1 to TRBJ2-4, with a possible D match to TRBD1 (6 bases). The J call could be wrong; TRBJ2-7 is a better fit for the DNA end. The CDR3 has 14 amino acids. The germline V gene has CDR1 LGHDT and CDR2 YNNKEL (reference sequence). CDR3: CASSQDTGIDEQYF. As DNA, the CDR3 is TGTGCCAGCAGCCAAGATACAGGGATCGACGAGCAGTACTTC.